This T cell receptor (beta chain) is drawn from a study of identical twins. TCRdb ran MiXCR on the 5' RACE reads and lists one entry per CDR3 protein. The sample carries 1.5 million to 2 million distinct CDR3 sequences, under 35% recorded once. As regards this clonotype: Its target is unknown.

General study findings and limits: Researchers caution that invariant MAIT and iNKT cells could partly confound zero-insertion analyses. There was more out-of-frame TCR alpha sharing in monozygotic twins than models estimated. The more abundant beta clonotypes in cord blood had fewer insertions, and memory repertoires did not show this.

This receptor was obtained from a newborn girl in good health. Sample: cord blood.

The CDR3 coding sequence is TGCGCCAGCAGCATTAGTCGGGGGATTGATGAGCAGTTCTTC. This codes for CASSISRGIDEQFF. The chain combines TRBV5-1 with TRBJ2-1, with D perhaps TRBD2 (6 bases). V was shortened by 4 bases and J by 8 bases, with 16 bases between the two germline ends. This CDR3 region has 14 residues. Germline CDR1 SGHRS, CDR2 YFSETQ.